This entry lists 18 T cell receptor beta chains sequenced from one sample in a study of T cells in Graves' hyperthyroidism and ophthalmopathy. Using RNA transcripts as the source, TCR beta CDR3 regions were amplified. HTBI primers were the set used in a first-round RT-PCR of the TCR CDR3. TCRdb called the multiplex PCR reads again in MiXCR, with one record for every CDR3 protein. The data contain 300,000 to 450,000 distinct CDR3 sequences, less than 15% of them singletons. Sequenced input: blood. All receptors derive from a woman aged 18-29 years with Graves' hyperthyroidism.

In its sample, this clonotype was seen a few times. The rearrangement links TRBV10-3 to TRBJ1-5, with D perhaps matching TRBD1 (5 bases). Germline assignment: CDR1 ENHRY and CDR2 SYGVKD. V lost 8 bases and J 3 bases, leaving 14 bases between the germline ends. The length of the CDR3 is 14 residues. The CDR3 region has the DNA TGTGCCATCCGGGACCCCTTCCTCAATCAGCCCCAGCATTTT. As protein: CAIRDPFLNQPQHF.

This clonotype occurred many times. This chain links TRBV12-3 or TRBV12-4 with TRBJ2-1, with D tentatively TRBD1 or TRBD2 (6 bases each). CDR3 length equals 13 residues. V lost 2 bases and J lost 9, with 11 bases in between. CDR3 in DNA: TGTGCCAGCAGTTTAAGGGGGGTTAGTGAGCAGTTCTTC. Encoded protein: CASSLRGVSEQFF.

V gene TRBV4-1 combines with J gene TRBJ2-4; TRBD1 might be the D (6 bases). Germline V gene data show CDR1 as MGHRA and CDR2 as YSYEKL. The CDR3 sequence is 17 residues long. Trimming took 3 bases from V and 1 from J, leaving 16 bases between them. The CDR3 DNA sequence: TGCGCCAGCAGCCAGGGACAAGCAAGGGGGGCCAAAAACATTCAGTACTTC. Its translation is CASSQGQARGAKNIQYF.

Of note for this clonotype: The junction departs from the called germline gene at one end, perhaps through a read error. The rearrangement links TRBV20-1 to TRBJ2-7; either TRBD1 or TRBD2 may fit D (5 bases each). The germline V gene has CDR1 DFQATT and CDR2 SNEGSKA (reference sequence). The CDR3 consists of 13 residues. In DNA form, the CDR3 reads TGCAGTGCTAGGGGGGAGAATTCCTACGAGCAGTGCTTC. Translating it yields CSARGENSYEQCF.

Here the CDR3 reads CASSLSQGSYEQYF. The CDR3 region has the DNA TGTGCCAGCTCACTATCACAGGGCTCCTACGAGCAGTACTTC. The chain joins TRBV18 to TRBJ2-7; the D gene is possibly TRBD1 (6 bases). Germline values: CDR1 KGHSH, CDR2 LQKENI. The germline V and J ends were trimmed by 4 bases and 0 bases, with 10 bases remaining between them. CDR3 length: 14 residues.

As for this clonotype: A read error may produce the germline difference seen at one junction end. The chain employs TRBV6-1 and TRBJ1-2; possibly TRBD1 for D (5 bases). The CDR3 length is 16 residues. The germline V gene encodes CDR1 MNHNS and CDR2 SASEGT. The CDR3 coding sequence is TGTTCCAGCAGTGAAGAGGGCCACAGGCCCTTCTATGGCTACACCTTC. Translating it yields CSSSEEGHRPFYGYTF.

In its sample, this clonotype was seen many times. The rearrangement uses TRBV2 and TRBJ1-2; D uncertain. Germline V gives CDR1 SNHLY, CDR2 FYNNEI. The CDR3 is made up of 12 amino acids. V was cut by 8 bases and J by 6 bases, with 13 bases left in between. The CDR3 region is CASEVNRDGYTF. The CDR3 bases are TGTGCCAGCGAAGTGAACAGAGATGGCTACACCTTC.

Many counts were recorded for this clonotype. This sequence joins TRBV7-2 and TRBJ2-2; possibly TRBD1 for D (6 bases). Germline V gene lookup returns CDR1 SGHTA and CDR2 FQGNSA. This CDR3 is 16 amino acids long. V was clipped by 7 bases and J by 3 bases, with 18 bases between them. The CDR3 coding sequence is TGTGCCAGCACCCCGAGCCGGGACACCTACACCGGGGAGCTGTTTTTT. Translating gives CASTPSRDTYTGELFF. Full variable domain (remainder filled in from reference TRBV7-2 and TRBJ2-2): GAGVSQSPSNKVTEKGKDVELRCDPISGHTALYWYRQSLGQGLEFLIYFQGNSAPDKSGLPSDRFSAERTGGSVSTLTIQRTQQEDSAVYLCASTPSRDTYTGELFFGEGSRLTVL.

This clonotype was counted many times. The chain uses TRBV20-1 and TRBJ2-1; TRBD2 agrees at 12 bases. Germline assignment: CDR1 DFQATT and CDR2 SNEGSKA (reference sequence). With 2 bases clipped from V and 4 bases from J, the junction kept 12 bases outside the gene matches. The CDR3 extends over 18 amino acids. CDR3 amino acids: CSARLLAGGSSVYNEQFF. CDR3 sequence (DNA): TGCAGTGCTAGATTACTAGCGGGGGGATCATCCGTTTACAATGAGCAGTTCTTC.

This clonotype showed up just a few times. Given a much more abundant clone one base away, this may be a read error. This sequence joins TRBV24-1 and TRBJ2-1; no reliable D call. Germline CDR1 KGHDR, CDR2 SFDVKD. The CDR3 contains 16 residues. The CDR3 region is CATSDCPISSYNEQCF. The CDR3 DNA reads as TGTGCCACCAGTGATTGCCCCATTAGCTCCTACAATGAGCAGTGCTTC.

V usage is TRBV29-1 and J usage is TRBJ1-1, with 9 bases fitting TRBD1. The V gene's germline CDR1 is SQVTM and CDR2 ANQGSEA. The V and J ends lost 7 bases and 8 bases, in that order; junction bases with no gene match: 5. The CDR3 loop spans 11 amino acids. The CDR3 protein is CSGGTGTEAFF. The CDR3 region has the DNA TGCAGCGGGGGGACAGGGACGGAAGCTTTCTTT.

This clonotype has more than one count but fewer than ten. The V and J genes are TRBV28 and TRBJ2-2, with D possibly TRBD2 on 6 matching bases. V lost 8 bases, J lost 6 bases, and 16 bases lay in between. This CDR3 is 14 amino acids long. Germline CDR1 MDHEN, CDR2 SYDVKM. The CDR3 DNA reads TGTGCCAGCGGGCTGGAGGGGATCGCCGGGGAGCTGTTTTTT. Translation: CASGLEGIAGELFF.

This clonotype was seen at least ten times. The rearrangement links TRBV6-2 or TRBV6-3 to TRBJ2-2; TRBD2 matches 10 bases. Trimming removed 2 bases from V and 6 bases from J; junction bases left unmatched: 3. The CDR3 consists of 15 residues. Per germline, CDR1 MNHEY and CDR2 SVGEGT. The CDR3 sequence: CASSYGLAGAGELFF. The CDR3 coding sequence is TGTGCCAGCAGTTACGGGCTAGCGGGAGCCGGGGAGCTGTTTTTT.

The sample holds many counts of this clonotype. J is TRBJ1-2 and V is TRBV2; D possibly corresponds to TRBD1 (5 bases). The V and J ends lost 10 bases and 7 bases respectively, with 10 bases between them. Germline values: CDR1 SNHLY, CDR2 FYNNEI. The CDR3 loop spans 10 amino acids. The CDR3 DNA is TGTGCCACCGGGGGACGTGGCTACACCTTC. It codes for CATGGRGYTF.

This clonotype came up many times. The rearrangement joins TRBV27 to TRBJ2-4, with D uncertain. Germline V lookup: CDR1 MNHEY, CDR2 SMNVEV (reference sequence). CDR3 length: 13 residues. V was pared by 2 bases and J by 6 bases, with 8 bases between. CDR3 sequence (DNA): TGTGCCAGCAGTTTAGGAACACTAAACATTCAGTACTTC. Translation: CASSLGTLNIQYF.

This clonotype was seen repeatedly, ten times or more. This chain uses TRBV6-2 or TRBV6-3 with TRBJ1-1; 9 nucleotides agree with TRBD1. With V trimmed by 5 bases and J by 6 bases, 7 bases remained unmatched. Per the germline V gene, CDR1 is MNHEY and CDR2 is SVGEGT. The CDR3 runs to 14 residues. The CDR3 bases are TGTGCCAGCAGTCCCACCGGGACAGGGCCTGAAGCTTTCTTT. It encodes CASSPTGTGPEAFF.

This clonotype occurred many times. This chain connects TRBV7-9 to TRBJ2-7; D remains unclear. V lost 5 bases and J lost 3, with 11 bases in between. CDR1 SEHNR and CDR2 FQNEAQ come from the germline V gene (reference sequence). CDR3 length equals 13 residues. CDR3 DNA: TGTGCCAGCAGCGGACCAGTGAGCTACGAGCAGTACTTC. Translation: CASSGPVSYEQYF.

This clonotype came up a few times. The rearrangement uses TRBV24-1 and TRBJ2-2; D is undetermined. V dropped 8 bases and J dropped 4 bases, with 10 bases sitting between them. This CDR3 has 13 amino acids. Germline V gene lookup returns CDR1 KGHDR and CDR2 SFDVKD. The CDR3 DNA reads as TGTGCCACCATGGTGGGCGTCACCGGGGAGCTGTTTTTT. This sequence encodes CATMVGVTGELFF.